The T cell receptor (beta chain) under discussion was sequenced for a study of T cells in Graves' hyperthyroidism and ophthalmopathy. Many counts were recorded for this clonotype. Its specificity is not known. In patients aged 18 to 65, hyperthyroidism was newly diagnosed, with duration under 2 months. Study results and caveats: Ophthalmopathy got predicted by the model a median about 6.5 months before its onset. Most expanded thyroid clonotypes above 0.001 recurred in blood.

It was RNA transcripts that yielded the amplified TCR beta CDR3 regions. A first-round RT-PCR of the TCR CDR3 used the HTBI primer set. TCRdb reprocessed the multiplex PCR reads via MiXCR and lists one record per CDR3 protein. The table includes a few hundred thousand distinct CDR3 sequences, 14% to 15% detected once. Material for sequencing was blood. This clonotype was sampled from a woman aged 30 to 39 with Graves' hyperthyroidism.

In nucleotides, the CDR3 is TGTGCCAGCAGTCCGTACAGGGAGGTAGGTCAGCCCCAGCATTTT. The encoded protein is CASSPYREVGQPQHF. V gene TRBV6-1 combines with J gene TRBJ1-5; weak D call: TRBD1 (6 bases). CDR1 and CDR2 (germline): MNHNS, SASEGT. Trimming shortened V by 5 bases and J by 6 bases, and 17 bases separated the two germline ends. The CDR3 is 15 residues long.